A single sample gave rise to the 14 T cell receptor beta chains below, sequenced in a study of blood T cell repertoires in COVID-19. Assay used: immunoSEQ multiplex PCR; TCRdb lists only in-frame clones, some missing. The data contain fewer than 180,000 clones, about 85% of them singletons. Input material: peripheral blood. These receptor sequences come from a woman aged 55 to 70 with active or convalescent COVID-19.

The CDR3 coding sequence is TGTGCCAGTTCGGACAGGTACGAGCAGTACTTC. The encoded protein is CASSDRYEQYF. The chain has TRBV19 and TRBJ2-7; TRBD1 agrees at 7 bases. From germline, CDR1 is LNHDA and CDR2 SQIVND (reference sequence). This CDR3 is built from 11 residues. Trimming cost V 8 bases and J 4 bases; bases outside gene matches: 2.

The J gene is TRBJ1-5, the V gene TRBV6-1; TRBD1 might be the D (6 bases). This CDR3 has 14 amino acids. Germline V gene sequence: CDR1 MNHNS, CDR2 SASEGT. The V end was cut by 3 bases, the J end by 2 bases, with 8 bases between. The CDR3 coding sequence is TGTGCCAGCAGTGATACAGGGCGCAATCAGCCCCAGCATTTT. It translates to CASSDTGRNQPQHF.

The V and J genes are TRBV7-9 and TRBJ1-1, with 9 bases identical to TRBD1. There are 16 residues in the CDR3. Unmatched junction bases numbered 6, after V lost 1 base and J lost 3 bases. The V gene's germline CDR1 is SEHNR and CDR2 FQNEAQ (reference sequence). The CDR3 bases are TGTGCCAGCAGCTTAGGCGGGACAGGGTTTGACACTGAAGCTTTCTTT. Protein product: CASSLGGTGFDTEAFF.

The rearrangement links TRBV19 to TRBJ1-5, with D perhaps TRBD1 (6 bases). V was shortened by 2 bases and J by 6 bases, with 17 bases between the two germline ends. The germline V gene has CDR1 LNHDA and CDR2 SQIVND (reference sequence). The CDR3 contains 16 residues. The CDR3 DNA is TGTGCCAGTAGTATATCAAAACAGGGAGGGTTTCAGCCCCAGCATTTT. Translating it yields CASSISKQGGFQPQHF. Full variable domain (missing parts from reference TRBV19 and TRBJ1-5): DGGITQSPKYLFRKEGQNVTLSCEQNLNHDAMYWYRQDPGQGLRLIYYSQIVNDFQKGDIAEGYSVSREKKESFPLTVTSAQKNPTAFYLCASSISKQGGFQPQHFGDGTRLSIL.

The table lists this clone with a count of one. The rearrangement joins TRBV12-3 or TRBV12-4 to TRBJ2-7; D not resolved. The V end lost 2 bases, the J end lost 4 bases, and 6 bases lay between the germline ends. This CDR3 has 12 amino acids. CDR3 loop: CASSLLGYEQYF. The CDR3 region has the DNA TGTGCCAGCAGTTTACTCGGGTACGAGCAGTACTTC.

This clone appeared a single time. J is TRBJ1-1 and V is TRBV21-1; the table's D call, TRBD1, was not checked against the DNA. TRBV21-1 is classified as a pseudogene. CDR3 length equals 16 residues. The CDR3 loop is CASSKRDRGEGTEAFF. CDR3 sequence (DNA): TGTGCCAGCAGCAAAAGAGACAGGGGGGAAGGGACTGAAGCTTTCTTT.

This rearrangement joins TRBV12-3 or TRBV12-4 to TRBJ1-1; a weak D match, TRBD1 (5 bases). This CDR3 has 13 residues. V was shortened by 2 bases and J by 5 bases, with 9 bases between the two germline ends. Here the CDR3 reads CASSLNGGTEAFF. The CDR3 DNA follows: TGTGCCAGCAGTTTAAACGGGGGGACTGAAGCTTTCTTT.

This clone occurred a few times. The chain links TRBV19 to TRBJ1-2; tentative D call: TRBD1 (6 bases). The V end lost 6 bases, the J end lost 11 bases, and 19 bases lay between the germline ends. CDR1 LNHDA and CDR2 SQIVND come from the germline V gene (reference sequence). The CDR3 length is 13 residues. The CDR3 loop is CASRTTGSGGYTF. The CDR3 DNA sequence: TGTGCCAGTAGAACCACAGGGTCCGGGGGGTACACCTTC.

This chain links TRBV4-3 with TRBJ2-1; D gene unclear. This CDR3 region has 15 residues. Germline loops: CDR1 LGHNA, CDR2 YSLEER. Trimming took 1 base from V and 7 from J, leaving 14 bases between them. The CDR3 DNA is TGCGCCAGCAGCCAAGGGTACCAAACGCGAAATGAGCAGTTCTTC. It translates to CASSQGYQTRNEQFF.

The chain has TRBV2 and TRBJ2-3; possibly TRBD2 for D (6 bases). The germline V gene has CDR1 SNHLY and CDR2 FYNNEI. Trimming cost V 4 bases and J 0 bases, with 14 bases left between them. This CDR3 spans 16 amino acids. The CDR3 DNA is TGTGCCAGCAGTGCGGGACTTCACTATAGCACAGATACGCAGTATTTT. Translation gives CASSAGLHYSTDTQYF.

The V call is TRBV3-1 (or the pseudogene TRBV3-2), the J call TRBJ1-6; no definite D call. Germline CDR1 reads LGHDT; CDR2 reads YNNKEL (reference sequence). This CDR3 has 14 residues. Trimming took off 4 bases at V and 9 bases at J, with 13 bases between the two ends. The CDR3 spells CASSPGVGSSPLHF. DNA for the CDR3: TGTGCCAGCAGCCCGGGCGTTGGGAGTTCACCCCTCCACTTT.

The chain has TRBV7-2 and TRBJ2-7, with 12 bases fitting TRBD1. Per the germline V gene, CDR1 is SGHTA and CDR2 is FQGNSA. With V trimmed by 4 bases and J by 5 bases, 3 bases remained unmatched. The CDR3 loop spans 14 amino acids. The CDR3 loop reads CASSSGQGANEQYF. The DNA of the CDR3 is TGTGCCAGCAGCTCGGGACAGGGGGCCAACGAGCAGTACTTC. The full variable domain, completed using reference TRBV7-2 and TRBJ2-7, is GAGVSQSPSNKVTEKGKDVELRCDPISGHTALYWYRQSLGQGLEFLIYFQGNSAPDKSGLPSDRFSAERTGGSVSTLTIQRTQQEDSAVYLCASSSGQGANEQYFGPGTRLTVT.

The V gene is TRBV7-8, the J gene TRBJ1-5, with D tentatively TRBD1 (6 bases). CDR3 length equals 17 residues. Germline-derived CDR1 and CDR2 are SGHVS and FQNEAQ. The ends were cut back, 5 bases at V and 0 bases at J, with 17 bases in the middle. CDR3 sequence (DNA): TGTGCCAGCAGCGGGGCTCCCGCAGGGGTTAGCAATCAGCCCCAGCATTTT. It translates to CASSGAPAGVSNQPQHF.

Only one count was recorded for this clone. The rearrangement uses TRBV19 and TRBJ1-6, with 9 bases that match TRBD1. V lost 4 bases to trimming and J lost 9 bases; unmatched junction nucleotides: 13. Germline values: CDR1 LNHDA, CDR2 SQIVND (reference sequence). The CDR3 length is 17 residues. For the CDR3, the DNA is TGTGCCAGTAGTACTCGACCGGGGACAGGGTTTAGTTCACCCCTCCACTTT. Its protein product is CASSTRPGTGFSSPLHF.